This T cell receptor beta chain was identified in a study of blood T cell repertoires in COVID-19. Study-wide context: From the United States, Italy and Spain came samples of acute and convalescent COVID-19. Sample material is recorded as cDNA or gDNA derived from T cells, B-cell-depleted T cells, or PBMCs.

In this sample, this clone turned up a few times. Methods used by the authors: Amplification with reference gene primers provided the estimates of nucleated cell counts. Data came from immunoSEQ multiplex PCR; TCRdb stores just in-frame clones and leaves some out. Clone size and the V and J calls come from that table; the DNA yielded D and trimming. Of 250,000 or so clones detected, around 84% appear once; the ten largest clones hold 1.5%. The germline CDR1 and CDR2 sequences are SEHNR and FQNEAQ (reference sequence). This CDR3 is 14 amino acids long. Trimming left V 5 bases short and J 9 bases short, with 14 bases between.

The TCR comes from a woman in her thirties or forties who had recovered from COVID-19. The sample was peripheral blood. The chain uses TRBV7-9 and TRBJ1-6; no clear D. This CDR3 reads CASSELRDISPLHF. The CDR3 DNA reads TGTGCCAGCAGCGAATTGAGGGATATTTCACCCCTCCACTTT.